These 30 T cell receptor beta chains were all obtained from the same sample, sequenced in a study of OX40 agonist ivuxolimab in advanced cancers. Some clones are missing from TCRdb's copy, which holds only in-frame ones; the method was immunoSEQ multiplex PCR. Of under 85,000 clones in the sample, more than 75% were seen once. Here the sequenced sample was CD4+ or CD8+ T cells sorted from blood, taken in a trial of the OX40 agonist ivuxolimab. The receptor set was obtained from an adult with an advanced solid tumor such as melanoma, head and neck, liver or kidney cancer.

The CDR3 nucleotides are TGTGCCAGCAGCTTCGGGGCAGGTGCCTCCTTAACTGAAGCTTTCTTT. Its protein is CASSFGAGASLTEAFF. The chain is built from TRBV5-4 and TRBJ1-1; maybe TRBD1 (5 bases). Trimming removed 2 bases at V and 5 bases at J, with 19 bases between. Germline CDR1 SGHNT, CDR2 YYREEE (reference sequence). The CDR3 is made up of 16 amino acids.

This chain connects TRBV5-1 to TRBJ2-5; no clear D gene. The CDR3 extends over 12 amino acids. Germline V gene data show CDR1 as SGHRS and CDR2 as YFSETQ. V was cut by 5 bases and J by 2 bases, with 7 bases left in between. This CDR3 reads CASRWGQETQYF. CDR3 nucleotides: TGCGCCAGCAGGTGGGGTCAAGAGACCCAGTACTTC.

The rearrangement uses TRBV30 and TRBJ2-3; D not certain. The CDR3 length is 15 residues. Germline assignment: CDR1 GTSNPN and CDR2 SVGIG (reference sequence). The ends were cut back, 0 bases at V and 0 bases at J, with 10 bases in the middle. CDR3 region: CAWSVGRTSTDTQYF. DNA of the CDR3: TGTGCCTGGAGTGTAGGTCGGACCAGCACAGATACGCAGTATTTT.

This sequence joins TRBV7-2 and TRBJ1-1, with TRBD1 matching over 7 bases. Germline loops: CDR1 SGHTA, CDR2 FQGNSA. The CDR3 extends over 13 amino acids. The J segment lost 4 bases and the V segment lost 4 bases, leaving 3 bases of the junction unmatched. CDR3: CASSSQGGTEAFF. CDR3 sequence (DNA): TGTGCCAGCAGCTCGCAGGGGGGCACTGAAGCTTTCTTT.

The rearrangement links TRBV28 to TRBJ1-5; D unresolved. The CDR3 consists of 15 residues. The germline gives CDR1 MDHEN, CDR2 SYDVKM. V lost 7 bases to trimming and J lost 1 base, with 14 bases between them. The CDR3 DNA reads TGTGCCAGCAAACCGGAGTTGGGGAGCAATCAGCCCCAGCATTTT. Amino acid sequence: CASKPELGSNQPQHF.

The genes are TRBV4-1 and TRBJ2-3; tentatively, D is TRBD2 (6 bases). Germline V lookup: CDR1 MGHRA, CDR2 YSYEKL. The CDR3 has 17 amino acids. V was shortened by 1 base and J by 3 bases, with 17 bases between the two germline ends. CDR3 DNA sequence: TGCGCCAGCAGCCAAGGAGTGCGGGGAGCATATACAGATACGCAGTATTTT. The encoded protein is CASSQGVRGAYTDTQYF.

The gene calls are TRBV6-6 and TRBJ1-3, with D maybe TRBD1 (5 bases). The germline V gene encodes CDR1 MNHNY and CDR2 SVGAGI (reference sequence). The ends were cut back, 6 bases at V and 3 bases at J, with 18 bases in the middle. This CDR3 region has 16 residues. CDR3: CASSQNPDRNGNTIYF. The CDR3 DNA is TGTGCCAGCAGCCAAAACCCAGACAGAAATGGAAACACCATATATTTT.

The chain has TRBV28 and TRBJ1-2; D is undetermined. The germline gives CDR1 MDHEN, CDR2 SYDVKM. The germline V and J ends were trimmed by 3 bases and 4 bases, with 9 bases remaining between them. The CDR3 is made up of 13 amino acids. The CDR3 nucleotides read TGTGCCAGCAGTTTCTTCAAGGCCTATGGCTACACCTTC. Its protein product is CASSFFKAYGYTF.

The chain employs TRBV5-1 and TRBJ2-5; D possibly corresponds to TRBD1 (5 bases). The CDR3 has 12 residues. Germline V gene data show CDR1 as SGHRS and CDR2 as YFSETQ. V lost 4 bases and J 3 bases, leaving 7 bases between the germline ends. The CDR3 loop reads CASSPGKETQYF. The CDR3 bases are TGCGCCAGCAGCCCAGGGAAAGAGACCCAGTACTTC.

The chain joins TRBV2 to TRBJ1-4, with 10 bases fitting TRBD1. The CDR3 sequence is 14 residues long. The J segment lost 6 bases and the V segment lost 4 bases, leaving 2 bases of the junction unmatched. Per germline, CDR1 SNHLY and CDR2 FYNNEI. CDR3 loop: CASSGGTGDEKLFF. The CDR3 nucleotides read TGTGCCAGCAGTGGGGGGACAGGGGATGAAAAACTGTTTTTT.

The V call is TRBV6-1, the J call TRBJ2-7; D call uncertain. This CDR3 region has 14 residues. Trimming cost V 6 bases and J 6 bases, with 18 bases left between them. Germline lookup yields CDR1 MNHNS and CDR2 SASEGT. The CDR3 DNA reads as TGTGCCAGCAGCGACGGCCTTGGGCGAGGCGAGCAGTACGTC. It encodes CASSDGLGRGEQYV.

The V call is TRBV6-1, the J call TRBJ1-1; TRBD1 is a possible D gene (6 bases). V was shortened by 3 bases and J by 10 bases, with 12 bases between the two germline ends. The CDR3 is 12 amino acids. Germline CDR1 MNHNS, CDR2 SASEGT. The DNA for the CDR3 is TGTGCCAGCAGTGAGGGGGCCCGGCGAGCTTTCTTT. Its protein product is CASSEGARRAFF.

This clone was observed a single time. This chain connects TRBV6-4 to TRBJ2-5; the D is unclear. This CDR3 is 13 amino acids long. V dropped 4 bases and J dropped 1 base, with 7 bases sitting between them. The germline gives CDR1 MRHNA, CDR2 SNTAGT. CDR3 sequence reads: CASSVRPQETQYF. DNA of the CDR3: TGTGCCAGCAGTGTAAGGCCCCAAGAGACCCAGTACTTC.

The chain recombines TRBV7-2 with TRBJ2-7; 7 nucleotides agree with TRBD2. Germline trimming cut 1 base from V and 1 base from J; bases unmatched to any gene: 1. The CDR3 length is 14 residues. Germline assignment: CDR1 SGHTA and CDR2 FQGNSA. The CDR3 here is CASSLGAGSYEQYV. Here the CDR3 DNA reads TGTGCCAGCAGCTTAGGAGCGGGGTCCTACGAGCAGTACGTC.

This sequence joins TRBV6-5 and TRBJ1-6; TRBD1 matches 7 bases. CDR1 is MNHEY and CDR2 is SVGAGI in the germline V gene. J lost 8 bases, V lost 7 bases, and 2 bases had no gene match. The CDR3 is made up of 12 amino acids. CDR3 sequence reads: CASTGQDSPLHF. CDR3 nucleotide sequence: TGTGCCAGCACAGGACAGGATTCACCCCTCCACTTT.

This chain joins TRBV14 and TRBJ1-6; 7 bases map to TRBD1. V was clipped by 5 bases and J by 7 bases; unmatched bases: 2. This CDR3 contains 13 residues. The germline CDR1 and CDR2 sequences are SGHDN and FVKESK. CDR3: CASSTTGNSPLHF. DNA of the CDR3: TGTGCCAGCAGCACGACAGGGAATTCACCCCTCCACTTT.

The chain employs TRBV7-3 and TRBJ2-1; 7 positions match TRBD1. Germline assignment: CDR1 SGHTA and CDR2 FQGTGA. J lost 10 bases, V lost 4 bases, and 7 bases had no gene match. CDR3 length: 13 amino acids. For the CDR3, the DNA is TGTGCCAGCAGCTCAAGTGGGGACAGAGAGCAGTTCTTC. It is translated as CASSSSGDREQFF.

The sample holds a few counts of this clone. The V gene is TRBV20-1, the J gene TRBJ1-3, with D uncertain. The germline V gene has CDR1 DFQATT and CDR2 SNEGSKA (reference sequence). The CDR3 runs 11 residues. V was cut by 3 bases and J by 3 bases, with 3 bases left in between. CDR3 coding DNA: TGCAGTGCTAGCAGTGGAAACACCATATATTTT. As protein: CSASSGNTIYF.

The chain recombines TRBV29-1 with TRBJ2-7; maybe TRBD1 (6 bases). Trimming left V 0 bases short and J 3 bases short, with 15 bases between. The CDR3 length is 15 residues. The germline V gene has CDR1 SQVTM and CDR2 ANQGSEA. For the CDR3, the DNA is TGCAGCGTTGAAGATCTGGGGGACAAGGGCTACGAGCAGTACTTC. It encodes CSVEDLGDKGYEQYF.

The rearrangement uses TRBV7-2 and TRBJ1-2; D remains ambiguous. V lost 5 bases to trimming and J lost 5 bases, with 12 bases between them. CDR1 is SGHTA and CDR2 is FQGNSA in the germline V gene. The CDR3 length is 13 residues. Here the CDR3 reads CASSGGRTYGYTF. In DNA form, the CDR3 reads TGTGCCAGCAGCGGCGGCAGGACTTATGGCTACACCTTC.

The CDR3 DNA sequence: TGTGCCAGCAGCTCGTCTAGCGGGGGGAAGTTTGAGCAGTTCTTC. This sequence encodes CASSSSSGGKFEQFF. V and J are TRBV11-2 and TRBJ2-1; 11 bases map to TRBD2. Germline V gene lookup returns CDR1 SGHAT and CDR2 FQNNGV. V trimming: 4 bases; J trimming: 9 bases; junction bases outside the gene matches: 8. This CDR3 spans 15 amino acids.

This chain joins TRBV27 and TRBJ1-1, with 7 bases lining up with TRBD1. Germline assignment: CDR1 MNHEY and CDR2 SMNVEV (reference sequence). V shed 5 bases, J shed 10 bases, and the junction held 10 bases outside the gene matches. The CDR3 is 13 residues long. The CDR3 nucleotides are TGTGCCAGCAGTCGGTTACAGGGGAATAGAGCTTTCTTT. Translation gives CASSRLQGNRAFF.

This clone appeared a few times. The CDR3 coding sequence is TGTGCCAGCAGTTTGGTGGGTAAAGGCTACACCTTC. Residues: CASSLVGKGYTF. The V gene is TRBV28, the J gene TRBJ1-2; no firm D call. This CDR3 is built from 12 residues. Between the trimmed V and J ends, which lost 3 bases and 8 bases, there was a span of 10 bases. Germline values: CDR1 MDHEN, CDR2 SYDVKM.

The chain is built from TRBV6-5 and TRBJ2-2; D ambiguous. This CDR3 contains 13 residues. Per germline, CDR1 MNHEY and CDR2 SVGAGI. The V end was cut by 3 bases, the J end by 4 bases, with 6 bases between. In nucleotides, the CDR3 is TGTGCCAGCAGTTATAAGGGCACCGGGGAGCTGTTTTTT. Translating it yields CASSYKGTGELFF.

This chain joins TRBV15 and TRBJ1-4, with TRBD1 identical over 8 bases. V shed 4 bases and J 4 bases; nucleotides not matched to a gene: 5. CDR3 length: 15 residues. Per germline, CDR1 LNHNV and CDR2 YYDKDF (reference sequence). The CDR3 sequence: CATSTGTGRNEKLFF. CDR3 in DNA: TGTGCCACCAGCACCGGGACAGGACGTAATGAAAAACTGTTTTTT.

This sequence joins TRBV7-2 and TRBJ1-4, with 9 bases lining up with TRBD1. After removal of 3 bases from V and 6 bases from J, the junction contained 2 bases not matched to a gene. Germline V gives CDR1 SGHTA, CDR2 FQGNSA. The length of the CDR3 is 14 residues. The CDR3 region has the DNA TGTGCCAGCAGCTTGGGACAGGGACATGAAAAACTGTTTTTT. This gives the protein CASSLGQGHEKLFF.

The genes are TRBV29-1 and TRBJ2-7; TRBD1 might be the D (6 bases). Looked up from germline, CDR1 is SQVTM and CDR2 is ANQGSEA. V lost 3 bases and J 6 bases, leaving 24 bases between the germline ends. The CDR3 covers 16 residues. CDR3 region: CSVERGNRELLSEQYV. CDR3 nucleotides: TGCAGCGTTGAGAGGGGGAACAGGGAGCTCCTTAGCGAGCAGTACGTC.

V is TRBV5-1 and J is TRBJ2-5; TRBD2 matches 8 bases. After removal of 0 bases from V and 4 bases from J, the junction contained 8 bases not matched to a gene. The germline V gene has CDR1 SGHRS and CDR2 YFSETQ. The CDR3 runs to 16 residues. The chain's CDR3 is CASSLAGLGYGETQYF. The DNA of the CDR3 is TGCGCCAGCAGCTTGGCGGGACTAGGGTACGGAGAGACCCAGTACTTC.

J is TRBJ2-5 and V is TRBV5-4; D uncertain. Trimming cost V 4 bases and J 1 base, with 11 bases left between them. Germline CDR1 reads SGHNT; CDR2 reads YYREEE (reference sequence). The CDR3 is 14 residues long. CDR3 sequence (DNA): TGTGCCAGCAGCAGCCATGGCTCCCAAGAGACCCAGTACTTC. It encodes CASSSHGSQETQYF.

The chain recombines TRBV6-5 with TRBJ2-5; 7 bases align to TRBD2. Germline CDR1 reads MNHEY; CDR2 reads SVGAGI. Unmatched junction bases numbered 4, after V lost 5 bases and J lost 1 base. There are 14 residues in the CDR3. In DNA, the CDR3 is TGTGCCAGCAGTCGCGGGGGAACCCAAGAGACCCAGTACTTC. Residues: CASSRGGTQETQYF.